The 22 T cell receptor beta chains in this list originate from one sample, sequenced in a study of blood T cell repertoires in COVID-19. Some clones are missing from TCRdb's copy, which holds only in-frame ones; the method was immunoSEQ multiplex PCR. The table includes some 310,000 clones, nearly 90% detected once. The sample consisted of PBMCs or T cells enriched from blood (not recorded which). Receptors were obtained from a woman younger than 45 who had recovered from COVID-19.

The chain recombines TRBV5-1 with TRBJ1-2, with D unclear. Germline lookup yields CDR1 SGHRS and CDR2 YFSETQ. V dropped 0 bases and J dropped 1 base, with 10 bases sitting between them. CDR3 length: 15 residues. The CDR3 region has the DNA TGCGCCAGCAGCTTGGTGGAGGGAGGTAACTATGGCTACACCTTC. This codes for CASSLVEGGNYGYTF.

This clone was detected only once. The chain employs TRBV18 and TRBJ2-1, with 9 bases that match TRBD2. Germline CDR1 reads KGHSH; CDR2 reads LQKENI. The J segment lost 5 bases and the V segment lost 0 bases, leaving 11 bases of the junction unmatched. The CDR3 length is 18 residues. CDR3 coding DNA: TGTGCCAGCTCACCACCGTTTACTAGCGGGTTAAAACACAATGAGCAGTTCTTC. It specifies CASSPPFTSGLKHNEQFF.

The rearrangement uses TRBV6-5 and TRBJ2-6; possibly TRBD2 for D (5 bases). The CDR3 length is 15 residues. V dropped 10 bases and J dropped 1 base, with 14 bases sitting between them. In germline, CDR1 is MNHEY, CDR2 SVGAGI. The CDR3 loop reads CAIKREPSGANVLTF. The CDR3 DNA is TGTGCCATCAAACGGGAACCTTCTGGGGCCAACGTCCTGACTTTC.

The CDR3 protein is CASSPLPPGPDEQFF. Written as DNA, the CDR3 is TGTGCCAGCTCACCACTTCCTCCAGGGCCCGATGAGCAGTTCTTC. This chain uses TRBV18 with TRBJ2-1; tentatively, D is TRBD1 (5 bases). V gave up 1 base and J gave up 8 bases, with 15 bases separating them. The CDR3 runs to 15 residues. The V gene's germline CDR1 is KGHSH and CDR2 LQKENI.

V usage is TRBV7-9 and J usage is TRBJ2-7; 10 positions agree with TRBD2. Germline values: CDR1 SEHNR, CDR2 FQNEAQ (reference sequence). V lost 2 bases and J lost 5; bases outside the gene matches: 9. The CDR3 loop spans 16 amino acids. This CDR3 is CASSLSGQREGHEQYF. The CDR3 DNA follows: TGTGCCAGCAGCTTATCTGGACAGCGGGAGGGCCACGAGCAGTACTTC. Full variable domain (remainder filled in from reference TRBV7-9 and TRBJ2-7): DTGVSQNPRHKITKRGQNVTFRCDPISEHNRLYWYRQTLGQGPEFLTYFQNEAQLEKSRLLSDRFSAERPKGSFSTLEIQRTEQGDSAMYLCASSLSGQREGHEQYFGPGTRLTVT.

This clone appeared a single time. The chain joins TRBV18 to TRBJ2-1; 14 bases are a match to TRBD2. The CDR3 runs to 14 residues. CDR1 and CDR2 (germline): KGHSH, LQKENI. The trim removed 6 bases at V and 10 bases at J, leaving 5 bases unmatched. CDR3 coding DNA: TGTGCCAGCTCTGGGACTAGCGGGAGTTTCGAGCAGTTCTTC. This encodes CASSGTSGSFEQFF.

This rearrangement joins TRBV5-1 to TRBJ2-7, with TRBD1 matching 9 bases. This CDR3 region has 15 residues. Looked up from germline, CDR1 is SGHRS and CDR2 is YFSETQ. The J segment lost 1 base and the V segment lost 3 bases, leaving 5 bases of the junction unmatched. The CDR3 sequence is CASSYGQGRSYEQYF. The DNA for the CDR3 is TGCGCCAGCAGCTACGGACAGGGGAGGTCCTACGAGCAGTACTTC.

This clone has just one count. The chain joins TRBV6-5 to TRBJ1-2; D gene unclear. Germline CDR1 reads MNHEY; CDR2 reads SVGAGI. There are 13 residues in the CDR3. V gave up 2 bases and J gave up 7 bases, with 11 bases separating them. CDR3 DNA: TGTGCCAGCAGTTACGCAGGAACATCTGGCTACACCTTC. Translating it yields CASSYAGTSGYTF.

The chain combines TRBV30 with TRBJ2-2; D not resolved. CDR3 length equals 12 residues. The germline V and J ends were trimmed by 6 bases and 3 bases, with 8 bases remaining between them. In germline, CDR1 is GTSNPN, CDR2 SVGIG (reference sequence). The CDR3 nucleotides read TGTGCCTGCCTCGCGGACACCGGGGAGCTGTTTTTT. Residues: CACLADTGELFF.

The chain couples TRBV18 to TRBJ1-1; D unresolved. V was cut by 2 bases and J by 4 bases, with 17 bases left in between. The V gene's germline CDR1 is KGHSH and CDR2 LQKENI. The length of the CDR3 is 16 residues. CDR3 loop: CASSPISPPGGTEAFF. The CDR3 nucleotides are TGTGCCAGCTCACCAATTTCCCCCCCCGGTGGCACTGAAGCTTTCTTT.

The genes are TRBV30 and TRBJ2-6; 10 bases align to TRBD1. The CDR3 runs 17 residues. V gave up 3 bases and J gave up 0 bases; unmatched junction bases: 5. Looked up from germline, CDR1 is GTSNPN and CDR2 is SVGIG (reference sequence). This CDR3 reads CAWRRDRGLSGANVLTF. The CDR3 DNA sequence: TGTGCCTGGAGGCGGGACAGGGGCCTCTCTGGGGCCAACGTCCTGACTTTC.

This clone was observed a single time. The rearrangement uses TRBV6-5 and TRBJ2-2; D gene unclear. Germline loops: CDR1 MNHEY, CDR2 SVGAGI. V was clipped by 5 bases and J by 5 bases, with 9 bases between them. The CDR3 consists of 13 residues. The DNA for the CDR3 is TGTGCCAGCAGTCTCGTCGGGACCGGGGAGCTGTTTTTT. Protein: CASSLVGTGELFF.

The CDR3 DNA sequence: TGTGCCAGCTCACCTGCGGCCGCCCGGTCACAGCCCCAGCATTTT. This sequence encodes CASSPAAARSQPQHF. This chain joins TRBV18 and TRBJ1-5, with unresolved D. V was clipped by 3 bases and J by 7 bases, with 16 bases between them. CDR1 is KGHSH, CDR2 LQKENI, per germline. CDR3 length equals 15 residues.

CDR3 region: CASSLEVFSGRVTEAFF. The CDR3, as DNA: TGTGCCAGCAGCTTAGAGGTGTTTTCCGGGAGGGTGACTGAAGCTTTCTTT. The V call is TRBV7-2, the J call TRBJ1-1; D gene ambiguous. The V and J ends lost 1 base and 5 bases respectively, with 20 bases between them. The germline V gene encodes CDR1 SGHTA and CDR2 FQGNSA. There are 17 residues in the CDR3.

This chain links TRBV10-3 with TRBJ1-3, with 7 bases matching TRBD1. The germline gives CDR1 ENHRY, CDR2 SYGVKD. The CDR3 contains 12 residues. The ends lost 10 bases at V and 8 bases at J; junction bases unmatched: 8. CDR3 protein: CATNRGVDTIYF. The CDR3 nucleotides are TGTGCCACCAACAGGGGAGTGGACACCATATATTTT.

The chain is built from TRBV19 and TRBJ1-2; TRBD1 agrees at 8 bases. Germline-derived CDR1 and CDR2 are LNHDA and SQIVND (reference sequence). The CDR3 runs 15 residues. With V trimmed by 5 bases and J by 0 bases, 5 bases remained unmatched. The chain's CDR3 is CASSFGQGANYGYTF. The CDR3 nucleotides read TGTGCCAGTAGTTTCGGACAGGGAGCTAACTATGGCTACACCTTC.

The CDR3 DNA is TGCGCCAGCAGCGTAGAGACAGTCTCCTACGAGCAGTACTTC. This gives the protein CASSVETVSYEQYF. The chain has TRBV4-3 and TRBJ2-7; tentatively, D is TRBD1 (5 bases). Germline lookup yields CDR1 LGHNA and CDR2 YSLEER. CDR3 length: 14 amino acids. Trimming took off 5 bases at V and 0 bases at J, with 11 bases between the two ends.

This chain connects TRBV4-2 to TRBJ1-4; D possibly corresponds to TRBD1 (5 bases). The CDR3 consists of 14 residues. V dropped 5 bases and J dropped 8 bases, with 15 bases sitting between them. From germline, CDR1 is LGHNA and CDR2 YNFKEQ. CDR3 residues: CASSSQANREKLFF. Here the CDR3 DNA reads TGTGCCAGCAGCTCACAGGCTAACCGGGAAAAACTGTTTTTT.

This clone was observed a few times. The J gene is TRBJ1-6, the V gene TRBV25-1; D is ambiguous. The germline V gene encodes CDR1 MGHDK and CDR2 SYGVNS. Trimming removed 4 bases at V and 5 bases at J, with 12 bases between. CDR3 length equals 15 residues. The CDR3 coding sequence is TGTGCCAGCAGTGCCTATAATGCGGATAATTCACCCCTCCACTTT. It is translated as CASSAYNADNSPLHF.

This sequence joins TRBV29-1 and TRBJ1-2, with a tentative D call TRBD1 (5 bases). Germline CDR1 and CDR2: SQVTM and ANQGSEA. This CDR3 is 13 amino acids long. The germline V and J ends were trimmed by 5 bases and 7 bases, with 17 bases remaining between them. The CDR3 DNA is TGCAGCGTTCAGTCCGGGACTCGTAGTGGCTACACCTTC. Translated: CSVQSGTRSGYTF.

The chain has TRBV19 and TRBJ1-1, with D maybe TRBD1 (5 bases). CDR1 and CDR2 (germline): LNHDA, SQIVND (reference sequence). V was pared by 7 bases and J by 2 bases, with 8 bases between. The CDR3 has 12 amino acids. The DNA for the CDR3 is TGTGCCAGTACTACAGGAAACACTGAAGCTTTCTTT. Its protein is CASTTGNTEAFF. Variable domain in full (rest from reference TRBV19 and TRBJ1-1): DGGITQSPKYLFRKEGQNVTLSCEQNLNHDAMYWYRQDPGQGLRLIYYSQIVNDFQKGDIAEGYSVSREKKESFPLTVTSAQKNPTAFYLCASTTGNTEAFFGQGTRLTVV.

V usage is TRBV23-1 and J usage is TRBJ2-1, with D possibly being TRBD2 (7 bases). TRBV23-1 falls under the ORF class, with uncertain function. Trimming cost V 10 bases and J 8 bases, with 15 bases left between them. The CDR3 length is 12 residues. Here the CDR3 reads CAIGGPRHEQFF. CDR3 DNA sequence: TGCGCCATCGGGGGGCCGAGGCATGAGCAGTTCTTC.